This TCR beta chain comes out of a study of blood T cell repertoires in COVID-19. Overall study: COVID-19 samples from acute and convalescent phases originated in the United States, Italy and Spain. In each case, the material was cDNA or gDNA derived from T cells, B-cell-depleted T cells, or PBMCs.

In the original analysis: The authors estimated nucleated cell counts from reference gene primer amplification. Clones were sequenced by immunoSEQ multiplex PCR, and TCRdb holds only the in-frame ones, with some missing. The DNA gave D and trimming, while V, J and clone size come from that table. The sample lists 53,000 or so clones; 77% were seen once. This TCR was recovered from a man aged 70-80 years with active or convalescent COVID-19. Sequenced sample: peripheral blood.

CDR3: CASSDIGETQYF. CDR3 nucleotide sequence: TGTGCCAGCTCTGACATAGGAGAGACCCAGTACTTC. V usage is TRBV18 and J usage is TRBJ2-5; D gene uncertain. Germline values: CDR1 KGHSH, CDR2 LQKENI. The CDR3 sequence is 12 residues long. The V gene lost 6 bases and the J gene lost 4 bases, with 9 bases spanning the gap.